This passage covers 4 T cell receptor beta chains from one sample sequenced in a study of shared clonotypes between healthy human individuals. Sequenced by immunoSEQ multiplex PCR; TCRdb stores in-frame clones only, minus some. This sample carries some 660,000 clones, 55% to 85% of them seen once, and the ten largest clones take 1.5% to 2%. Sequenced input: memory CD4+ T cells sorted from blood. Subset given: CD45RA-negative fraction. These receptor sequences come from a woman in her twenties or thirties in good health.

In nucleotides, the CDR3 is TGTGCCAGCAGTGAGTGGGACAGGGGTTCCTACGAGCAGTACTTC. The encoded protein is CASSEWDRGSYEQYF. The chain recombines TRBV25-1 with TRBJ2-7, with 10 nucleotides matching TRBD1. The V gene end was trimmed by 3 bases and the J gene end by 1 base; junction bases not matched to a gene: 3. The CDR3 length is 15 residues. Germline V gene lookup returns CDR1 MGHDK and CDR2 SYGVNS.

As for this clone: A much larger clonotype is one base distant, so this may be a read error. The gene calls are TRBV2 and TRBJ2-7, with 7 nucleotides matching TRBD1. CDR3 size: 13 residues. CDR1 and CDR2 from the germline V gene are SNHLY and FYNNEI. After removal of 7 bases from V and 0 bases from J, the junction contained 3 bases not matched to a gene. CDR3 sequence: CASKGTDSYEQYF. The CDR3 DNA follows: TGTGCCAGCAAGGGGACAGACTCCTACGAGCAGTACTTC.

The rearrangement uses TRBV19 and TRBJ2-3; D gene uncertain. Trimming removed 3 bases at V and 0 bases at J, with 13 bases between. Germline lookup yields CDR1 LNHDA and CDR2 SQIVND (reference sequence). The CDR3 consists of 16 residues. This CDR3 is CASSMYLQHSTDTQYF. The CDR3 coding sequence is TGTGCCAGTAGTATGTATTTACAGCATAGCACAGATACGCAGTATTTT.

The V call is TRBV9, the J call TRBJ2-7; 9 bases align to TRBD1. Germline V CDR1 and CDR2: SGDLS, YYNGEE. Trimming cost V 4 bases and J 2 bases; bases outside gene matches: 10. The CDR3 is 16 amino acids. CDR3 sequence reads: CASSSILTGGTYEQYF. The DNA of the CDR3 is TGTGCCAGCAGCTCAATCCTGACAGGGGGTACCTACGAGCAGTACTTC. Drawing the rest from reference TRBV9 and TRBJ2-7, the complete variable domain is DSGVTQTPKHLITATGQRVTLRCSPRSGDLSVYWYQQSLDQGLQFLIQYYNGEERAKGNILERFSAQQFPDLHSELNLSSLELGDSALYFCASSSILTGGTYEQYFGPGTRLTVT.